This entry lists 5 T cell receptor beta chains sequenced from one sample in a study of T cell responses to AZD1222 COVID-19 vaccine. The assay was immunoSEQ multiplex PCR, and TCRdb's table has in-frame clones only and misses some. This sample has about 48,000 clones, with 65% to 90% found just once. The sequencing here drew on peripheral blood, taken 28 days after the second AZD1222 dose. All receptors derive from an adult who received the AZD1222 COVID-19 vaccine.

The V and J genes are TRBV6-5 and TRBJ1-2; the D gene is possibly TRBD1 (5 bases). The germline V and J ends were trimmed by 0 bases and 8 bases, with 16 bases remaining between them. The CDR3 length is 15 residues. Germline values: CDR1 MNHEY, CDR2 SVGAGI. CDR3 protein: CASSYSKGPGTGYTF. The CDR3 DNA reads TGTGCCAGCAGTTACTCGAAAGGCCCAGGGACCGGCTACACCTTC.

The CDR3 loop is CASSDPGGDEKLFF. The CDR3 DNA sequence: TGTGCCAGCAGTGACCCGGGGGGGGATGAAAAACTGTTTTTT. The V and J genes are TRBV25-1 and TRBJ1-4, with D maybe TRBD1 (5 bases). Trimming stripped 3 bases from V and 6 bases from J, with 11 bases between. The CDR3 sequence is 14 residues long. Germline CDR1 is MGHDK and CDR2 is SYGVNS. The variable domain in full, completed from reference TRBV25-1 and TRBJ1-4, reads EADIYQTPRYLVIGTGKKITLECSQTMGHDKMYWYQQDPGMELHLIHYSYGVNSTEKGDLSSESTVSRIRTEHFPLTLESARPSHTSQYLCASSDPGGDEKLFFGSGTQLSVL.

This chain uses TRBV19 with TRBJ2-7, with D perhaps being TRBD1 or TRBD2 (7 bases each). Germline V gives CDR1 LNHDA, CDR2 SQIVND (reference sequence). The CDR3 totals 12 residues. V shed 5 bases and J shed 4 bases, with 9 bases lying between them. CDR3 loop: CASSQGGYEQYF. Here the CDR3 DNA reads TGTGCCAGTAGTCAGGGGGGGTACGAGCAGTACTTC.

The chain has TRBV11-2 and TRBJ2-7; perhaps TRBD1 as D (5 bases). The V gene lost 5 bases and the J gene lost 7 bases, with 18 bases spanning the gap. The CDR3 spans 14 residues. The germline V gene encodes CDR1 SGHAT and CDR2 FQNNGV. CDR3 loop: CASSQPIGAGEQYF. CDR3 bases: TGTGCCAGCAGCCAGCCTATAGGGGCCGGGGAGCAGTACTTC.

V is TRBV9 and J is TRBJ2-1, with D possibly being TRBD1 (5 bases). Trimming cost V 0 bases and J 0 bases, with 7 bases left between them. The CDR3 length is 15 residues. Germline V lookup: CDR1 SGDLS, CDR2 YYNGEE. The CDR3 sequence is CASSVGQGSYNEQFF. The CDR3 DNA follows: TGTGCCAGCAGCGTAGGCCAGGGCTCCTACAATGAGCAGTTCTTC.